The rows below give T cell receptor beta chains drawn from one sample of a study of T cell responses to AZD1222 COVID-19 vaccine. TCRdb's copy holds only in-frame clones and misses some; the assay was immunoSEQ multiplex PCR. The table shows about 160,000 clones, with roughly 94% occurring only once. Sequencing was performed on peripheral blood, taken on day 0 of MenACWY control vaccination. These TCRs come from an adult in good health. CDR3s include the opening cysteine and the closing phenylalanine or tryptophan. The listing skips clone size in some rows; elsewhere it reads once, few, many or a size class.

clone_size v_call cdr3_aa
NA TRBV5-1 CASRRDTGAYEQYF
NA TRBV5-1 CASSSRTSGRASEQYF
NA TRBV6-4 CASSEYPLPQYGYTF
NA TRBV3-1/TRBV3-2 CASSQGTGGMDTQYF
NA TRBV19 CASSVRSLNQETQYF
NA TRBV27 CASSLLSGGDREQFF
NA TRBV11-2 CASSLSRGDSPLHF
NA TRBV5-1 CASRTTGNTEAFF
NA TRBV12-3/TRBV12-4 CASSHQGQPQHF
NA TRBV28 CASLQGAYGYTF
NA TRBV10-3 CAIGGLAGVVNEQFF
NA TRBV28 CAAIGQGRPNSPLHF
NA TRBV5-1 CASSLEGRDQPQHF
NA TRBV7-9 CASSLGSGHEQYF
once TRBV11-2 CASSLMFANSYEQYF
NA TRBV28 CASRQRGRSDTEAFF
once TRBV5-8 CASSPGTGKQPQHF
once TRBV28 CASRLPGTTNTEAFF
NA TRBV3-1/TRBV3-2 CASSQDLGATNEKLFF
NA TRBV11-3 CASSKGRDEQFF
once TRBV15 CATSRDPLRTGNEKLFF
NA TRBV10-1 CASSEMVGEQYF
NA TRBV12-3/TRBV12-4 CASSFAGNTEAFF
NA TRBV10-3 CATENSGSGETQYF
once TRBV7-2 CASSSPGVRASGNTIYF
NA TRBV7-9 CASSSTRQGQGNTEAFF
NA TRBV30 CAWERTGGTEAFF
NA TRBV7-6 CASVSTYEQYF
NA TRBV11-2 CASSRSVEQYF
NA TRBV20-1 CSASGFIAGASYNEQFF
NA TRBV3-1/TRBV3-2 CASSQVTQGSDTQYF
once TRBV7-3 CASSLHRGGEAFF
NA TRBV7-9 CASSFLREYEKLFF
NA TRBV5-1 CASSLGGQTNYGYTF
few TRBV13 CASSPTDTQYF
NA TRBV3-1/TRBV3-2 CASSQDTRVSTEAFF
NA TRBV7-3 CASSPRAGAPYEQYF
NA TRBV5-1 CASSSATIATSSYNSPLHF
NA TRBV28 CASSYLRQPQHF
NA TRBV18 CASSPPGLAGGGWNGEQFF
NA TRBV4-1 CASSLGTGVNGYTF
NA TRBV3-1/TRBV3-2 CASSQDRGSFRDEQFF
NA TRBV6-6 CASSPRTGRDQPQHF
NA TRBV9 CASSPIQGSGGYTF
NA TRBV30 CAWSSSYTEAFF
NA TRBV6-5 CATVSNTQYF
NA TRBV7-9 CASSLLGGADYGYTF
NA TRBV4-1 CASSPRGLSGNTIYF
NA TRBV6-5 CASSYSQAETQYF
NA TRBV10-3 CAISPLADQPQHF
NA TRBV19 CASTGRGATEAFF
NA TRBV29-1 CSVGGGRGTGELFF
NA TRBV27 CASSFRGLTYEQYF
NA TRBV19 CASSTGGKNIQYF
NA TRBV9 CASSGGRYTNYGYTF
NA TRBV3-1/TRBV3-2 CASSQGGSQPQHF
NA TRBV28 CASSRTYSGNTIYF
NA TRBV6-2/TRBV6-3 CASSPLYEQYF
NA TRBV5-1 CASSATGTGGNQPQHF